The 24 T cell receptor beta chains below come from one sample, sequenced in a study of blood T cells in healthy people across ages. A J-beta primer mix and a sample-barcoded 5' primer were used in a second PCR of about 7 to 12 cycles. TCRdb re-derived calls from the 5' RACE reads in MiXCR, one entry per CDR3 protein. This sample has 1.6 million or so distinct CDR3 sequences; around 35% occur once, and the top ten carry 10% to 12%. Sequenced input: blood. These TCRs come from a woman in her twenties or thirties in good health.

Remarks on this clonotype: A much more abundant neighbour one base away suggests this may be a read error. This chain connects TRBV4-1 to TRBJ2-7; 8 bases line up with TRBD1. The CDR3 has 15 amino acids. Germline V gives CDR1 MGHRA, CDR2 YSYEKL. J lost 6 bases, V lost 3 bases, and 10 bases had no gene match. The CDR3 DNA sequence: TGCGCCAGCAGCCATCAGGGGGCTGGGCCCCGCGAGCAGTACTTC. Encoded protein: CASSHQGAGPREQYF.

The chain combines TRBV7-9 with TRBJ2-7; 10 positions match TRBD1. This CDR3 comprises 14 residues. The germline V gene encodes CDR1 SEHNR and CDR2 FQNEAQ (reference sequence). Losses at the gene ends were 8 bases for V and 2 bases for J; bases not matched to a gene: 6. CDR3 sequence (DNA): TGTGCCAGCCGGGACAGGGGAGAGGCCTACGAGCAGTACTTC. Residues: CASRDRGEAYEQYF.

The chain joins TRBV5-1 to TRBJ2-1, with 8 nucleotides matching TRBD2. CDR1 is SGHRS, CDR2 YFSETQ, per germline. The CDR3 totals 14 residues. With 6 bases clipped from V and 7 bases from J, the junction kept 9 bases outside the gene matches. The CDR3 loop is CASKAGANRNEQFF. CDR3 coding DNA: TGCGCCAGCAAAGCGGGGGCCAATCGGAATGAGCAGTTCTTC.

The chain couples TRBV5-6 to TRBJ1-1, with a weak D call TRBD1 (6 bases). The CDR3 has 17 amino acids. Per the germline V gene, CDR1 is SGHDT and CDR2 is YYEEEE. The V and J ends lost 4 bases and 2 bases respectively, with 21 bases between them. CDR3 bases: TGTGCCAGCAGCCGGAGGACAGAGAGAGGTAGTAACACTGAAGCTTTCTTT. It is translated as CASSRRTERGSNTEAFF.

V gene TRBV4-2 combines with J gene TRBJ1-3; D not resolved. The CDR3 covers 17 residues. Germline-derived CDR1 and CDR2 are LGHNA and YNFKEQ. The V gene lost 0 bases and the J gene lost 2 bases, with 14 bases spanning the gap. The CDR3 coding sequence is TGTGCCAGCAGCCAAGATCCCCCGCCTGGGGCTGGAAACACCATATATTTT. Its translation is CASSQDPPPGAGNTIYF.

In its sample, this clonotype was seen many times. A read error may be the cause here, since a much bigger clone is one base away. The rearrangement links TRBV5-1 to TRBJ2-3; the match to TRBD1 covers 7 bases. V gave up 3 bases and J gave up 3 bases; unmatched junction bases: 4. The CDR3 loop spans 14 amino acids. CDR1 and CDR2 from the germline V gene are SGHRS and YFSETQ. Written as DNA, the CDR3 is TGCGCCAGCAGCTGGGGACAGCGGACAGATACGCAGTATTTT. Translating it yields CASSWGQRTDTQYF.

This clonotype was recorded a few times. The genes are TRBV9 and TRBJ2-5; no reliable D call. The CDR3 contains 12 residues. Germline values: CDR1 SGDLS, CDR2 YYNGEE. The V end was cut by 4 bases, the J end by 0 bases, with 4 bases between. CDR3 coding DNA: TGTGCCAGCAGCTACGACCAAGAGACCCAGTACTTC. As protein: CASSYDQETQYF.

As for this clonotype: It may be a read error: a sequence one base away is much more abundant. This rearrangement joins TRBV5-1 to TRBJ2-7, with 9 bases fitting TRBD2. CDR3 length: 14 residues. CDR1 is SGHRS, CDR2 YFSETQ, per germline. V lost 0 bases and J lost 7; bases outside the gene matches: 5. For the CDR3, the DNA is TGCGCCAGCAGCTTGGCGGGACTAGCCAATGAGCAGTACTTC. Translation: CASSLAGLANEQYF.

This clonotype was seen a few times. V usage is TRBV27 and J usage is TRBJ1-2, with 7 bases aligning to TRBD1. Germline values: CDR1 MNHEY, CDR2 SMNVEV (reference sequence). Germline trimming cut 5 bases from V and 4 bases from J; bases unmatched to any gene: 7. CDR3 length equals 14 residues. The CDR3 DNA follows: TGTGCCAGCAGTCCTGGAGCAGGGGGCTATGGCTACACCTTC. Translating gives CASSPGAGGYGYTF.

This clonotype occurred once. The J gene is TRBJ2-1, the V gene TRBV3-1; 14 bases are a match to TRBD2. J gave up 1 base and V 5 bases, and 4 bases lay outside the gene matches. Germline CDR1 reads LGHDT; CDR2 reads YNNKEL (reference sequence). CDR3 length: 17 amino acids. CDR3 nucleotide sequence: TGTGCCAGCAGCACCTGGACTAGCGGGGGGTCCTACAATGAGCAGTTCTTC. It yields the protein CASSTWTSGGSYNEQFF.

The chain recombines TRBV5-1 with TRBJ1-1; maybe TRBD1 (5 bases). The V and J ends lost 0 bases and 4 bases respectively, with 7 bases between them. The CDR3 has 13 amino acids. CDR1 and CDR2 from the germline V gene are SGHRS and YFSETQ. The CDR3 nucleotides read TGCGCCAGCAGCTTGGGCAGGGCCACTGAAGCTTTCTTT. Its protein is CASSLGRATEAFF.

About this clonotype itself: With a much larger clone just one base away, this may be a read error. The J gene is TRBJ2-3, the V gene TRBV29-1, with 11 bases lining up with TRBD2. J gave up 6 bases and V 7 bases, and 9 bases lay outside the gene matches. Looked up from germline, CDR1 is SQVTM and CDR2 is ANQGSEA. This CDR3 spans 14 amino acids. Here the CDR3 DNA reads TGCAGCGCCCATGGGATAGCGGGAGGGGATACGCAGTATTTT. This translates into CSAHGIAGGDTQYF.

This clonotype was recorded many times. The chain recombines TRBV6-1 with TRBJ2-7; D unresolved. Trimming left V 7 bases short and J 4 bases short, with 17 bases between. CDR1 is MNHNS and CDR2 is SASEGT in the germline V gene. The CDR3 contains 14 residues. CDR3 nucleotides: TGTGCCAGCACCCCGGTGGCTAGTGGGTACGAGCAGTACTTC. It yields the protein CASTPVASGYEQYF.

This sequence joins TRBV5-6 and TRBJ2-1; D may be TRBD2 (6 bases). Germline V gene data show CDR1 as SGHDT and CDR2 as YYEEEE. V gave up 4 bases and J gave up 8 bases, with 13 bases separating them. This CDR3 spans 13 amino acids. In nucleotides, the CDR3 is TGTGCCAGCAGCCTGCGACTAGGTTATGAGCAGTTCTTC. This gives the protein CASSLRLGYEQFF.

The chain combines TRBV20-1 with TRBJ2-7; the D gene is possibly TRBD1 (5 bases). The germline V and J ends were trimmed by 8 bases and 5 bases, with 13 bases remaining between them. This CDR3 contains 11 residues. Germline V CDR1 and CDR2: DFQATT, SNEGSKA (reference sequence). CDR3 region: CSIQELNEQYF. DNA for the CDR3: TGCAGTATACAGGAGCTCAACGAGCAGTACTTC.

The chain joins TRBV10-2 to TRBJ2-7; TRBD2 is a possible D gene (6 bases). The V and J ends lost 4 bases and 3 bases respectively, with 13 bases between them. CDR3 length equals 14 residues. Germline V gene data show CDR1 as WSHSY and CDR2 as SAAADI. As DNA, the CDR3 is TGCGCCAGCAGTGGGCGGGAAACGAACTACGAGCAGTACTTC. As protein: CASSGRETNYEQYF.

This sequence joins TRBV20-1 and TRBJ2-7, with unresolved D. The CDR3 runs 13 residues. V shed 6 bases and J shed 2 bases, with 14 bases lying between them. CDR1 DFQATT and CDR2 SNEGSKA come from the germline V gene (reference sequence). CDR3 region: CSANELGTYEQYF. CDR3 nucleotide sequence: TGCAGTGCCAACGAACTGGGCACCTACGAGCAGTACTTC.

This clonotype has a single count. The chain has TRBV3-1 and TRBJ1-5, with TRBD1 matching 11 bases. V dropped 0 bases and J dropped 0; count of bases not matched to a gene: 7. The CDR3 runs 19 residues. From germline, CDR1 is LGHDT and CDR2 YNNKEL (reference sequence). Here the CDR3 reads CASSQDLRDRGNSNQPQHF. The CDR3 nucleotides read TGTGCCAGCAGCCAAGATTTGCGGGACAGGGGGAATAGCAATCAGCCCCAGCATTTT.

A few counts support this clonotype. The chain is built from TRBV20-1 and TRBJ1-6, with 10 nucleotides matching TRBD1. Trimming at V came to 0 bases and at J to 10 bases, leaving 6 bases not matched to a gene. CDR1 and CDR2 (germline): DFQATT, SNEGSKA (reference sequence). This CDR3 region has 15 residues. The CDR3 DNA reads as TGCAGTGCTAGAGAGGCGACAGGGGGCGGCTCACCCCTCCACTTT. It codes for CSAREATGGGSPLHF.

Only a few counts were recorded for this clonotype. V and J are TRBV15 and TRBJ2-3; D gene ambiguous. This CDR3 is built from 14 residues. Germline V gene lookup returns CDR1 LNHNV and CDR2 YYDKDF (reference sequence). Trimming removed 4 bases at V and 2 bases at J, with 10 bases between. The CDR3 is CATSKFTTTDTQYF. The CDR3 coding sequence is TGTGCCACCAGCAAGTTCACTACCACAGATACGCAGTATTTT.

On this clonotype itself: Sequence at one end of the junction differs from germline and may be a read error. The chain carries TRBV10-3 and TRBJ2-1; D remains ambiguous. CDR3 length: 12 residues. Looked up from germline, CDR1 is ENHRY and CDR2 is SYGVKD. CDR3 in DNA: TGTGCCATCCGTGAGTCCATGAATGAGCAGTTCTTC. It is translated as CAIRESMNEQFF.

This clonotype was observed many times. Written as DNA, the CDR3 is TGTGCCAGCAGCTTACCGACAGGGGAGGGCTACACCTTC. Translated, it gives CASSLPTGEGYTF. This chain uses TRBV5-6 with TRBJ1-2; TRBD1 aligns across 8 bases. The ends lost 2 bases at V and 8 bases at J; junction bases unmatched: 5. This CDR3 contains 13 residues. Germline CDR1 and CDR2: SGHDT and YYEEEE.

To note about this clonotype: Relative to the germline gene, one junction end is altered; a read error may explain this. The chain couples TRBV9 to TRBJ2-1; no firm D call. The V gene's germline CDR1 is SGDLS and CDR2 YYNGEE. The CDR3 covers 15 residues. The CDR3 region is CANSVVGGYYNEQFF. CDR3 DNA: TGTGCCAACAGCGTAGTCGGCGGATACTACAATGAGCAGTTCTTC.

The chain has TRBV6-5 and TRBJ1-6, with TRBD1 as a possible D gene (5 bases). In germline, CDR1 is MNHEY, CDR2 SVGAGI. Trimming shortened V by 2 bases and J by 3 bases, and 11 bases separated the two germline ends. The CDR3 sequence is 16 residues long. The DNA for the CDR3 is TGTGCCAGCAGTTACCCACGGGACCACTATAATTCACCCCTCCACTTT. Its translation: CASSYPRDHYNSPLHF.